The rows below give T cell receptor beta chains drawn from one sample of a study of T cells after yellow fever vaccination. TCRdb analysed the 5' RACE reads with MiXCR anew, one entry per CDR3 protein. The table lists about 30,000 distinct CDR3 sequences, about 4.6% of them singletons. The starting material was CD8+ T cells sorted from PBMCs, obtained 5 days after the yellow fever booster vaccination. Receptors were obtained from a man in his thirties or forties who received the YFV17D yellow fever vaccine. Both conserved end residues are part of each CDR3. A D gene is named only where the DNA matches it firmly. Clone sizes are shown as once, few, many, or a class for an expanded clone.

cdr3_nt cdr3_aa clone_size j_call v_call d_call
TGTGCCAGCAGCCATGGGGGTATTGGTTCGGTCGAGCAGTACTTC CASSHGGIGSVEQYF many TRBJ2-7 TRBV3-1 .
TGTGCCAGCTCTCTACTGGGTCACCAAGAGACCCAGTACTTC CASSLLGHQETQYF many TRBJ2-5 TRBV5-4 .
TGCAGCGTTGAAGCAATATGGTCTAGCGGGATTAATGAGCAGTTCTTC CSVEAIWSSGINEQFF many TRBJ2-1 TRBV29-1 TRBD2
TGCAGCGTTGAAGTGGGTGGACGGAACACTGAAGCTTTCTTT CSVEVGGRNTEAFF many TRBJ1-1 TRBV29-1 .
TGCGCCAGCAGCTTTCGTCGGAGCACTGAAGCTTTCTTT CASSFRRSTEAFF many TRBJ1-1 TRBV5-1 .
TGCACCAGCAGACGTAACCTCGGATTCAATGAGCAGTTCTTC CTSRRNLGFNEQFF many TRBJ2-1 TRBV1 .
TGTGCCAGCAGCTTCTTTGGCGGTTACGGATCCAAAGAGACCCAGTACTTC CASSFFGGYGSKETQYF many TRBJ2-5 TRBV7-6 .
TGTGCCAGCAGCCCCAGAAGGACGTCCAATGAGCAGTTCTTC CASSPRRTSNEQFF many TRBJ2-1 TRBV7-2 .
TGTGCCAGCAGCGTAGGTACTAGCGGGAGCAATGAGCAGTTCTTC CASSVGTSGSNEQFF many TRBJ2-1 TRBV9 TRBD2
TGCAGTGCGCCCGGACAGGGTGACTACAATGAGCAGTTCTTC CSAPGQGDYNEQFF many TRBJ2-1 TRBV20-1 TRBD1
TGTGCCAGCAGTTCTGTCTTCATGGGCGGGGGCCGCACCGGGGAGCTGTTTTTT CASSSVFMGGGRTGELFF many TRBJ2-2 TRBV28 .
TGTGCCACCAGCCCCACCCAGGGTCCCTACGAGCAGTACTTC CATSPTQGPYEQYF many TRBJ2-7 TRBV15 .
TGTGCCAGCAGCTCTCAGCGCTCCTACGAGCAGTACTTC CASSSQRSYEQYF many TRBJ2-7 TRBV7-9 .
TGTGCCAGCAGAGAAAGGGGGTACGAGCAGTACTTC CASRERGYEQYF many TRBJ2-7 TRBV28 .
TGTGCCAGCAGCTTACTAGCGGGACTACAAGAGACCCAGTACTTC CASSLLAGLQETQYF many TRBJ2-5 TRBV5-4 TRBD2
TGTGCCAGCAGCTTGATCGGGTCTAGCGGGCTCAATGAGCAGTTCTTC CASSLIGSSGLNEQFF many TRBJ2-1 TRBV7-2 TRBD2
TGTGCCAGCAGCCTAACACCCCCGACAAAGGCTCCCCAAGAGACCCAGTACTTC CASSLTPPTKAPQETQYF many TRBJ2-5 TRBV25-1 .
TGTGCCAGCAGTTTGGGAGAGAACACCGGGGAGCTGTTTTTT CASSLGENTGELFF many TRBJ2-2 TRBV6-2/TRBV6-3 .
TGTGCCAGCAGAAGACAGGGAGCGTCTTACGAGCAGTACTTC CASRRQGASYEQYF many TRBJ2-7 TRBV12-3/TRBV12-4 TRBD1
TGTGCCAGCAGCCAAGGGGCTAGACCCGAGCAGTTCTTC CASSQGARPEQFF many TRBJ2-1 TRBV3-1 .
TGTGCCAGCAGCGCCCGGGAGCGGGAGGCCCAAGAGACCCAGTACTTC CASSAREREAQETQYF many TRBJ2-5 TRBV13 TRBD2
TGCAGTGCTAGAGATCTCTCAGCCAAGAAGGGGCCCACCGGGGAGCTGTTTTTT CSARDLSAKKGPTGELFF many TRBJ2-2 TRBV20-1 .
TGTGCCAGCTCACCCGATCGGACAGCAGCCTACGAGCAGTACTTC CASSPDRTAAYEQYF many TRBJ2-7 TRBV18 .
TGTGCCAGCAGATCGAAAGGACTCCAAGGAACGGCCTACGAGCAGTACTTC CASRSKGLQGTAYEQYF many TRBJ2-7 TRBV6-1 .
TGCGCCAGCAGCACCGGGATGGCGGAGACCCAGTACTTC CASSTGMAETQYF many TRBJ2-5 TRBV5-1 .